Listed here is a single T cell receptor beta chain. Antigen specificity is unknown. A multiplex PCR was run with 60 Vbeta primers and 13 Jbeta primers. The table came from immunoSEQ multiplex PCR; TCRdb's copy has only in-frame clones and leaves some out. The sample records around 98,000 clones, around three quarters being singletons. This sample is part of a study of cytomegalovirus exposure and HLA in healthy donors. Study conclusions and caveats: Investigators reported 150 to 200 TCR beta chains as tied to cytomegalovirus. By a later analysis, the bulk of CMV-associated TCR beta chains appeared HLA-restricted.

The V gene lost 6 bases and the J gene lost 4 bases, with 15 bases spanning the gap. The CDR3 is made up of 14 amino acids. Germline loops: CDR1 SNHLY, CDR2 FYNNEI. Sequencing was performed on PBMCs. The chain employs TRBV2 and TRBJ1-2; the D gene is possibly TRBD1 (5 bases). The clonotype was recovered from a human donor in good health. CDR3 amino acids: CASRLQTDTYGYTF. The CDR3 bases are TGTGCCAGCAGATTGCAGACAGATACCTATGGCTACACCTTC.